The clone carrying this TCR beta chain has more than one count but fewer than ten. This CDR3 region has 15 residues. Germline V CDR1 and CDR2: SGHRS, YFSETQ. Trimming removed 0 bases from V and 6 bases from J, with 15 bases in between. The sample is drawn from a study of T cells after yellow fever vaccination. For TCR, cDNA came from 5'RACE template switching, which added a universal primer site and UMIs. TCRdb reanalysed the 5' RACE reads using MiXCR and keeps one entry per CDR3 protein. Here the sample spans approximately 260,000 distinct CDR3 sequences, around 4.9% being singletons. The source was CD4+ T cells sorted from PBMCs, collected on the day of the yellow fever booster vaccination. The source is a man in his late teens or twenties who received the YFV17D yellow fever vaccine. The V and J genes are TRBV5-1 and TRBJ1-1, with D perhaps matching TRBD1 (5 bases). The CDR3 region is CASSLGWGSEAEAFF. The DNA of the CDR3 is TGCGCCAGCAGCTTGGGATGGGGGTCGGAGGCTGAAGCTTTCTTT.